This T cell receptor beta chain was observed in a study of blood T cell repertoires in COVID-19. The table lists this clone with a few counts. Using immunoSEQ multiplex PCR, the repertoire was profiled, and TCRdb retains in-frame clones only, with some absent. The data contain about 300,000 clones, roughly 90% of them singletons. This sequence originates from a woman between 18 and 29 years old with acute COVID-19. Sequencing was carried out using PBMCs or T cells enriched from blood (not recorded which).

The CDR3 DNA sequence: TGTGCCAGCAGCCCGGAGGGGGCGGTCTACTACGAGCAGTACTTC. Its translation: CASSPEGAVYYEQYF. The J gene is TRBJ2-7, the V gene TRBV7-2, with a weak D call TRBD1 (7 bases). Germline V gives CDR1 SGHTA, CDR2 FQGNSA. The CDR3 runs to 15 residues. Trimming removed 5 bases from V and 3 bases from J, with 17 bases in between.